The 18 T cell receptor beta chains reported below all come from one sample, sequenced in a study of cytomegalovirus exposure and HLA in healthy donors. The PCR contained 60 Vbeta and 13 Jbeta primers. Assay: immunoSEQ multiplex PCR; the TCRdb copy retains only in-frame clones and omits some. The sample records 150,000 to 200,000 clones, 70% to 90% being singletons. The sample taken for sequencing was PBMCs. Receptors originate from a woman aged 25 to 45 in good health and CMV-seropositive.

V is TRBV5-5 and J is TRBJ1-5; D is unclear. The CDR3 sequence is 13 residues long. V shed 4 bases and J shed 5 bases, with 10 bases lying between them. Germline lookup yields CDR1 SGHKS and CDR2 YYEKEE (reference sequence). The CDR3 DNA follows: TGTGCCAGCAGCCCCCTGGGCTATCAGCCCCAGCATTTT. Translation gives CASSPLGYQPQHF.

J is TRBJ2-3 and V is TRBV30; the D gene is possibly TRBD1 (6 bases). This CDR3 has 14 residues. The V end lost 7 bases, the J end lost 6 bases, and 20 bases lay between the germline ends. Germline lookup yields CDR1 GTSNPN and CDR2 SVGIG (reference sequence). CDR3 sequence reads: CALGQGRGMDTQYF. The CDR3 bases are TGTGCCTTAGGTCAGGGGAGAGGAATGGATACGCAGTATTTT.

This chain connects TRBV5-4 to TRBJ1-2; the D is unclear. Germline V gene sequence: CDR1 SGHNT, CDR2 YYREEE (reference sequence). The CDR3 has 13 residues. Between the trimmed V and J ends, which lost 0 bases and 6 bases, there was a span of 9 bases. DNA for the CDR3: TGTGCCAGCAGCTTGGACAGTTTCGATGGCTACACCTTC. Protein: CASSLDSFDGYTF. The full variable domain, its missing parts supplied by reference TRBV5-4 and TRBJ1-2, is ETGVTQSPTHLIKTRGQQVTLRCSSQSGHNTVSWYQQALGQGPQFIFQYYREEENGRGNFPPRFSGLQFPNYSSELNVNALELDDSALYLCASSLDSFDGYTFGSGTRLTVV.

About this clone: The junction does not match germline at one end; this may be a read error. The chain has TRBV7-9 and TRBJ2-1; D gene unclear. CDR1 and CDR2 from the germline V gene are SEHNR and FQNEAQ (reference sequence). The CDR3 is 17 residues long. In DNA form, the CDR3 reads TGTTCCAGCAGCTTAGCCCTTAGCATAAGCTCCTACAATGAGCAGTTCTTC. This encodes CSSSLALSISSYNEQFF.

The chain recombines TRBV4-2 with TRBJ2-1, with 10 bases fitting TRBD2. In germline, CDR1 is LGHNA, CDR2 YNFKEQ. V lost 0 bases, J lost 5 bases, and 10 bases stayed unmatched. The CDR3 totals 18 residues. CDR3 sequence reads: CASSQDRGRAGGDNEQFF. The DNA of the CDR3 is TGTGCCAGCAGCCAAGATAGGGGTCGAGCGGGGGGGGACAATGAGCAGTTCTTC.

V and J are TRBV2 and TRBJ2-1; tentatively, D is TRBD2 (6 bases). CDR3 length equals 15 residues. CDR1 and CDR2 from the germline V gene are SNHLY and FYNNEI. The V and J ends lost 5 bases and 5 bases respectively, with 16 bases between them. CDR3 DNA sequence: TGTGCCAGCAGTTTGGGACTGGTAGATCACAATGAGCAGTTCTTC. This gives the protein CASSLGLVDHNEQFF.

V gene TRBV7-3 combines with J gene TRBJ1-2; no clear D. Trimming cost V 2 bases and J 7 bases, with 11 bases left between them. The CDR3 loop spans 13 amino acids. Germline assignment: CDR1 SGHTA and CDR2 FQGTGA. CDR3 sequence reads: CASSLYLGIGYTF. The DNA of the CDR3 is TGTGCCAGCAGCTTATACCTAGGTATTGGCTACACCTTC.

Here the CDR3 reads CASSKQGTYNSPLHF. In nucleotides, the CDR3 is TGTGCCAGCAGTAAACAGGGTACCTATAATTCACCCCTCCACTTT. The V call is TRBV2, the J call TRBJ1-6; weak D call: TRBD1 (6 bases). V lost 5 bases and J 2 bases, leaving 10 bases between the germline ends. The CDR3 covers 15 residues. Germline V gene sequence: CDR1 SNHLY, CDR2 FYNNEI.

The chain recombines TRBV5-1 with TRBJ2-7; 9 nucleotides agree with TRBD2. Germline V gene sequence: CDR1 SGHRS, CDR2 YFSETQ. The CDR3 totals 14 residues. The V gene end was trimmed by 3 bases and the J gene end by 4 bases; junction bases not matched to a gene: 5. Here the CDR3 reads CASSSSGLAYEQYF. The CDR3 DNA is TGCGCCAGCAGCTCCTCCGGACTAGCGTACGAGCAGTACTTC.

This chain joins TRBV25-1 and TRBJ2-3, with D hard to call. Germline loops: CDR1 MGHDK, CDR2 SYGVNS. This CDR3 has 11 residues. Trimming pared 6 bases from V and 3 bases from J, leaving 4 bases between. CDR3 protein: CASSRTDTQYF. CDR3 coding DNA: TGTGCCAGCAGCCGGACAGATACGCAGTATTTT.

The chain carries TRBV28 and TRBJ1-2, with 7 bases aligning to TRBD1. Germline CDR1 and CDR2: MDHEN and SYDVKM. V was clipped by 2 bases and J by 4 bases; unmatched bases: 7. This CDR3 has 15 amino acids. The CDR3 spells CASSLVGTVPYGYTF. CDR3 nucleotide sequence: TGTGCCAGCAGTTTAGTCGGGACAGTGCCCTATGGCTACACCTTC.

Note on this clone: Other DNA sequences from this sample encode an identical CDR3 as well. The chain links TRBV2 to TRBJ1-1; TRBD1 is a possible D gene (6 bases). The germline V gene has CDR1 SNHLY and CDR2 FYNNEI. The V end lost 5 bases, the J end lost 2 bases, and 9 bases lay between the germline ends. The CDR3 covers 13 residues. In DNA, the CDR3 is TGTGCCAGCAGTCTGGACAGTAACACTGAAGCTTTCTTT. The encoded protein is CASSLDSNTEAFF. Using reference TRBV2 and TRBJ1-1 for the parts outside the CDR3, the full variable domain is EPEVTQTPSHQVTQMGQEVILRCVPISNHLYFYWYRQILGQKVEFLVSFYNNEISEKSEIFDDQFSVERPDGSNFTLKIRSTKLEDSAMYFCASSLDSNTEAFFGQGTRLTVV.

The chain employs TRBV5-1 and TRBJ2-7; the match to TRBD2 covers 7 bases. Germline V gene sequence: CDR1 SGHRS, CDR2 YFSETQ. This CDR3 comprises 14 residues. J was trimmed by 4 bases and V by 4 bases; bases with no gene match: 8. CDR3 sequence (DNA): TGCGCCAGCAGCCGGGAGGCCGGAGAATACGAGCAGTACTTC. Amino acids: CASSREAGEYEQYF.

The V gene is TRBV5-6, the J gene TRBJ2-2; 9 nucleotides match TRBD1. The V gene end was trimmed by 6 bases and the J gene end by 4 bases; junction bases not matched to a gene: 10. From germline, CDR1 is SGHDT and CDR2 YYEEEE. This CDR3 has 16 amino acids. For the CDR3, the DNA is TGTGCCAGCAACGATTGGGGACAGGGATTCACCGGGGAGCTGTTTTTT. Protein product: CASNDWGQGFTGELFF.

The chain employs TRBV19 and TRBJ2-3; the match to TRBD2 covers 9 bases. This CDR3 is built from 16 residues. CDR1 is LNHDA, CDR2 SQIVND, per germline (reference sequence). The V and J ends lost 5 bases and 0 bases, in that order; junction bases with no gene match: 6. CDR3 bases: TGTGCCAGTAGTTGGCTAGCGGGGACTAGCACAGATACGCAGTATTTT. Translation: CASSWLAGTSTDTQYF.

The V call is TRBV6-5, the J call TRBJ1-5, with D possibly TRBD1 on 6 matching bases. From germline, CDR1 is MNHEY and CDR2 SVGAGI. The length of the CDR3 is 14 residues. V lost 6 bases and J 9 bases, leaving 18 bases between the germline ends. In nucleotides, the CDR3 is TGTGCCAGCAGAGGGGGGGACATCTCGCGGCCCCAGCATTTT. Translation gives CASRGGDISRPQHF.

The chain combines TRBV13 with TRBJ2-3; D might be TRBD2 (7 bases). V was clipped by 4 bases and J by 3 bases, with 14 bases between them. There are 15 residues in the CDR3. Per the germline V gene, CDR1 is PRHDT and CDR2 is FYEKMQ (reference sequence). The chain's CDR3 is CASSYMGGATDTQYF. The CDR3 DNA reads TGTGCCAGCAGCTACATGGGGGGGGCAACAGATACGCAGTATTTT.

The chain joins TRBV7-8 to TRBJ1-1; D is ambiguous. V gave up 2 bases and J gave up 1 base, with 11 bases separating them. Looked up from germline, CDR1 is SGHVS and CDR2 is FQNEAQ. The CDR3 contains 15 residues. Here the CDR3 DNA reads TGTGCCAGCAGCTTACGATTGGCAGGGAACACTGAAGCTTTCTTT. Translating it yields CASSLRLAGNTEAFF.